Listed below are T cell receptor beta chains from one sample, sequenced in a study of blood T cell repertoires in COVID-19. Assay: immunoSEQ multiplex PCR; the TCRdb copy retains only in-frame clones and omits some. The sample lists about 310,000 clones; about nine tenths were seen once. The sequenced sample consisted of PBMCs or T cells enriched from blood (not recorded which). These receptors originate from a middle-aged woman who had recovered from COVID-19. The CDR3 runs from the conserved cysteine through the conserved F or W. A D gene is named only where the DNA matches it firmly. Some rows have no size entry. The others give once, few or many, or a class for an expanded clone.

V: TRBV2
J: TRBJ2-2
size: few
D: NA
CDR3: CASSSSRELFF
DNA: TGTGCCAGCTCCTCGTCCCGGGAGCTGTTTTTT

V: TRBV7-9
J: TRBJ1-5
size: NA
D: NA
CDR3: CASSLRTVGNQPQHF
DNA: TGTGCCAGCAGCCTAAGGACAGTCGGCAATCAGCCCCAGCATTTT

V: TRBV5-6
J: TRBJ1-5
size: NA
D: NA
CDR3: CASSSRDTYQPQHF
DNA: TGTGCCAGCAGCTCCCGGGACACTTATCAGCCCCAGCATTTT

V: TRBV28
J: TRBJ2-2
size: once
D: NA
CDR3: CASTDSSTGELFF
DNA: TGTGCCAGCACCGACAGCTCCACCGGGGAGCTGTTTTTT

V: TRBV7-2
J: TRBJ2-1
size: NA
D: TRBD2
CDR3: CASSPGGASYNEQFF
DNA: TGTGCCAGCAGCCCCGGGGGGGCCTCCTACAATGAGCAGTTCTTC

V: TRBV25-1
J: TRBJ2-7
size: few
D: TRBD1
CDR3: CASSAPTGIHEQYF
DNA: TGTGCCAGCAGTGCCCCGACAGGGATCCACGAGCAGTACTTC

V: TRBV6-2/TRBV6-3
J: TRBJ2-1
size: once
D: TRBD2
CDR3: CASSYSSLAGGFNEQFF
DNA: TGTGCCAGCAGTTACTCATCCTTAGCGGGGGGGTTCAATGAGCAGTTCTTC

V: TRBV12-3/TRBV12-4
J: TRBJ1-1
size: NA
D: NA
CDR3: CASSPAQGGEAFF
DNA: TGTGCCAGCAGTCCCGCCCAGGGCGGAGAAGCTTTCTTT

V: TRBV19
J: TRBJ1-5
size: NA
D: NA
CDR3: CASTPGGSGGRGNQPQHF
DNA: TGTGCCAGTACCCCGGGGGGAAGCGGGGGCCGGGGCAATCAGCCCCAGCATTTT

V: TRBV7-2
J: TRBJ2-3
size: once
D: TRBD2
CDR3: CASSLEARGGLDTQYF
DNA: TGTGCCAGCAGCTTAGAGGCGCGGGGGGGTCTGGATACGCAGTATTTT

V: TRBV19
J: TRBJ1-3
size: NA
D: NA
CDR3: CASSIRSFRGSGNTIYF
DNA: TGTGCCAGTAGTATAAGGTCCTTCAGGGGCTCTGGAAACACCATATATTTT

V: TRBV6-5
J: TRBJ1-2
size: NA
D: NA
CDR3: CASTPRDNYGYTF
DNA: TGTGCCAGCACCCCAAGAGATAACTATGGCTACACCTTC

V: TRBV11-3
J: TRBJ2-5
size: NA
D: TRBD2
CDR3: CASSPGLAGEETQYF
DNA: TGTGCCAGCAGCCCCGGACTAGCGGGGGAAGAGACCCAGTACTTC

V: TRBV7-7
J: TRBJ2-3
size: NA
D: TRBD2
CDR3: CASSQGLAGTDTQYF
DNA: TGTGCTAGCAGCCAGGGACTAGCGGGAACAGATACGCAGTATTTT

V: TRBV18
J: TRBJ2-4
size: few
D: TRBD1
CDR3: CASSVDRGNIQYF
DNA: TGTGCCAGCTCAGTGGACAGGGGAAACATTCAGTACTTC

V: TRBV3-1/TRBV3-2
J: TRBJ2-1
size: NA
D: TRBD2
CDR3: CASAGGVFGLQFF
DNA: TGTGCCAGCGCCGGGGGGGTGTTTGGGTTGCAGTTCTTC

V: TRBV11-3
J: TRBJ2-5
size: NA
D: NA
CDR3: CASSPSGQETQYF
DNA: TGTGCCAGCAGCCCCAGCGGCCAAGAGACCCAGTACTTC

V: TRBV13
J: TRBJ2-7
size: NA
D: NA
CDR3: CASSLDGRGAYEQYF
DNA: TGTGCCAGCAGCTTAGACGGGAGAGGAGCCTACGAGCAGTACTTC

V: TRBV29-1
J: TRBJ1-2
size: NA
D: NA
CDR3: CSVVTGKYGYTF
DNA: TGCAGCGTTGTAACAGGGAAGTATGGCTACACCTTC

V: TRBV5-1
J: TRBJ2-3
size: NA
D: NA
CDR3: CASGTGDSTDTQYF
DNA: TGCGCCAGCGGCACGGGGGATAGCACAGATACGCAGTATTTT

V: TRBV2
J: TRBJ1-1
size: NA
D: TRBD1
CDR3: CASRPDRGDEAFF
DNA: TGTGCCAGCAGGCCCGACAGGGGGGATGAAGCTTTCTTT

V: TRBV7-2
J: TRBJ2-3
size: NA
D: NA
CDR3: CASSIGPSDTQYF
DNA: TGTGCCAGCAGCATTGGGCCATCAGATACGCAGTATTTT

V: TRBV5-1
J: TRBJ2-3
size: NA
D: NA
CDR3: CASSLDVSNTDTQYF
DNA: TGCGCCAGCAGCTTGGATGTATCTAACACAGATACGCAGTATTTT

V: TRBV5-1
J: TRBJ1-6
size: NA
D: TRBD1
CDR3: CASSLEMSGTGISPLHF
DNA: TGCGCCAGCAGCTTGGAAATGAGCGGGACAGGGATTTCACCCCTCCACTTT

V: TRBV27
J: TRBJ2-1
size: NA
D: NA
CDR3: CASSFGPEQFF
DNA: TGTGCCAGCAGTTTCGGTCCTGAGCAGTTCTTC

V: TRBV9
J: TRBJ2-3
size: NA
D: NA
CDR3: CASSVGGTAGVTSTDTQYF
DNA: TGTGCCAGCAGCGTAGGGGGGACAGCGGGAGTCACTAGCACAGATACGCAGTATTTT

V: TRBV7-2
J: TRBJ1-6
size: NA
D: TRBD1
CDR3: CASSLKQGNSPLHF
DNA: TGTGCCAGCAGCTTGAAACAGGGGAATTCACCCCTCCACTTT

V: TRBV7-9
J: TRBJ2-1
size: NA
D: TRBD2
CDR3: CASSFTQREGLEFF
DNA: TGTGCCAGCAGCTTTACCCAGCGGGAGGGCCTCGAGTTCTTC

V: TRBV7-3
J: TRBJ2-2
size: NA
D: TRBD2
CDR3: CASSPQTSGVNTGELFF
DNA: TGTGCCAGCAGCCCTCAGACTAGCGGGGTGAACACCGGGGAGCTGTTTTTT

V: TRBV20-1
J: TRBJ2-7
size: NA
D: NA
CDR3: CSASRNGEQYF
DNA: TGCAGTGCTAGTAGGAACGGGGAGCAGTACTTC

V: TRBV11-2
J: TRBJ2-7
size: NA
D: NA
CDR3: CASRSQPLFSYEQYF
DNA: TGTGCCAGCAGGTCTCAACCACTTTTTAGCTACGAGCAGTACTTC

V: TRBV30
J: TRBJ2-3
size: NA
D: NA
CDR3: CAWSERQADTTDTQYF
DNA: TGTGCCTGGAGTGAGAGACAGGCGGATACTACAGATACGCAGTATTTT

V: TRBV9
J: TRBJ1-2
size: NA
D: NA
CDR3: CASSLQQGAGYTF
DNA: TGTGCCAGCAGCCTCCAACAGGGAGCTGGCTACACCTTC

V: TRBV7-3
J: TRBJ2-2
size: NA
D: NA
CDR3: CASSLAGARAGELFF
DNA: TGTGCCAGCAGCTTAGCTGGAGCACGGGCCGGGGAGCTGTTTTTT

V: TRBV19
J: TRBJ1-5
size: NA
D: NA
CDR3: CASSINAGQLNQPQHF
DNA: TGTGCCAGTAGTATCAATGCAGGGCAGCTCAATCAGCCCCAGCATTTT

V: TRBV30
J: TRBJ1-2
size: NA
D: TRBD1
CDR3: CAWSVWTGDGNTF
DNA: TGTGCCTGGAGTGTGTGGACAGGGGATGGCAACACCTTC

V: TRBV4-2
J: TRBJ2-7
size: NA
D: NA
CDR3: CASSQAAPTGYEQYF
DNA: TGTGCCAGCAGCCAGGCGGCCCCGACAGGCTACGAGCAGTACTTC

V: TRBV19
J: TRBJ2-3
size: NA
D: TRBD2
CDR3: CASSGLAGNTDTQYF
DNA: TGTGCCAGTAGTGGTCTAGCGGGGAACACAGATACGCAGTATTTT

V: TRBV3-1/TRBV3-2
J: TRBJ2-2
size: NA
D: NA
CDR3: CASSQDKNTGELFF
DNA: TGTGCCAGCAGCCAAGACAAGAACACCGGGGAGCTGTTTTTT